Below, one TCR beta chain is given with its context. Profiled with immunoSEQ multiplex PCR; TCRdb holds only in-frame clones, not every one. Among over 300,000 clones listed, almost 90% were seen once. This sample is part of a study of blood T cell repertoires in COVID-19. Looked up from germline, CDR1 is LGHNA and CDR2 is YNFKEQ. CDR3 size: 13 residues. With V trimmed by 2 bases and J by 2 bases, 0 bases remained unmatched. The chain is built from TRBV4-2 and TRBJ2-7; 7 nucleotides match TRBD2. Sequenced material: peripheral blood. This receptor was taken from a man aged 18 to 29 with active or convalescent COVID-19. Written as DNA, the CDR3 is TGTGCCAGCAGCCAACGGGGGGCCTACGAGCAGTACTTC. It codes for CASSQRGAYEQYF.